This entry lists 11 T cell receptor beta chains sequenced from one sample in a study of cytomegalovirus exposure and HLA in healthy donors. PCR primers comprised 60 Vbeta and 13 Jbeta primers. The assay was immunoSEQ multiplex PCR, and TCRdb's table has in-frame clones only and misses some. The sample lists under 250,000 clones; less than 85% were seen once. The sequencing input was PBMCs. The source of these receptors is a young man in good health and CMV-seronegative.

This clone was found once. The chain carries TRBV7-9 and TRBJ1-2; TRBD1 is a possible D gene (5 bases). The germline gives CDR1 SEHNR, CDR2 FQNEAQ (reference sequence). CDR3 length equals 16 residues. Between the trimmed V and J ends, which lost 2 bases and 3 bases, there was a span of 16 bases. CDR3 nucleotides: TGTGCCAGCAGCTTACTTTCATACGACAGCGACTATGGCTACACCTTC. Translating it yields CASSLLSYDSDYGYTF.

The chain carries TRBV6-5 and TRBJ2-3, with 8 nucleotides matching TRBD2. In germline, CDR1 is MNHEY, CDR2 SVGAGI. This CDR3 has 15 residues. The V gene end was trimmed by 6 bases and the J gene end by 4 bases; junction bases not matched to a gene: 9. Here the CDR3 DNA reads TGTGCCAGCAGCCGATTTAGCGGGATCTCAGATACGCAGTATTTT. It codes for CASSRFSGISDTQYF.

The J gene is TRBJ2-7, the V gene TRBV5-4; possibly TRBD1 for D (5 bases). V dropped 2 bases and J dropped 2 bases, with 11 bases sitting between them. CDR3 length equals 14 residues. Germline CDR1 is SGHNT and CDR2 is YYREEE (reference sequence). The CDR3 coding sequence is TGTGCCAGCAGCTTCCAGGGAATTCCCTACGAGCAGTACTTC. This translates into CASSFQGIPYEQYF.

The rearrangement links TRBV5-6 to TRBJ1-2, with D possibly matching TRBD1 (5 bases). The V and J ends lost 4 bases and 2 bases respectively, with 15 bases between them. This CDR3 has 15 amino acids. Germline CDR1 SGHDT, CDR2 YYEEEE. CDR3 DNA sequence: TGTGCCAGCAGCCCCTCACGGGCAGGGAACTATGGCTACACCTTC. Translated, it gives CASSPSRAGNYGYTF.

This clone was recorded a few times. J is TRBJ1-5 and V is TRBV7-2, with D perhaps matching TRBD1 (5 bases). This CDR3 has 17 residues. Germline V gene lookup returns CDR1 SGHTA and CDR2 FQGNSA. Deletions cut 1 base from V and 9 bases from J, with 22 bases between. The chain's CDR3 is CASSLGRGLSNQGPQHF. The CDR3 DNA reads TGTGCCAGCAGCTTAGGCCGGGGACTGAGTAATCAGGGGCCCCAGCATTTT.

The count of this clone is one. Here the CDR3 reads CAWSEQGIGGWNTIYF. The CDR3 DNA reads as TGTGCCTGGAGCGAACAGGGGATCGGGGGTTGGAACACCATATATTTT. V usage is TRBV30 and J usage is TRBJ1-3; TRBD1 matches 7 bases. Per germline, CDR1 GTSNPN and CDR2 SVGIG (reference sequence). After removal of 3 bases from V and 7 bases from J, the junction contained 15 bases not matched to a gene. The CDR3 spans 16 residues.

This clone was seen a handful of times. The chain couples TRBV29-1 to TRBJ1-4; D perhaps matches TRBD1 (5 bases). The CDR3 covers 13 residues. CDR1 and CDR2 from the germline V gene are SQVTM and ANQGSEA. With 4 bases removed from V and 7 bases from J, the gap between germline ends came to 13 bases. In DNA, the CDR3 is TGCAGCGTTGCCCAGACAGCCCGTGAAAAACTGTTTTTT. This gives the protein CSVAQTAREKLFF.

As DNA, the CDR3 is TGTGCCAGCAGCCGGAGGGGGACAGGGGTGCGGGAGCAGTACTTC. Its protein product is CASSRRGTGVREQYF. The chain joins TRBV13 to TRBJ2-7, with 10 bases matching TRBD1. The CDR3 covers 15 residues. J gave up 7 bases and V 5 bases, and 11 bases lay outside the gene matches. CDR1 and CDR2 (germline): PRHDT, FYEKMQ (reference sequence). The entire variable domain, with the rest obtained from reference TRBV13 and TRBJ2-7, is as follows: AAGVIQSPRHLIKEKRETATLKCYPIPRHDTVYWYQQGPGQDPQFLISFYEKMQSDKGSIPDRFSAQQFSDYHSELNMSSLELGDSALYFCASSRRGTGVREQYFGPGTRLTVT.

The rearrangement joins TRBV19 to TRBJ1-5; 8 bases align to TRBD1. Germline CDR1 LNHDA, CDR2 SQIVND (reference sequence). The CDR3 covers 11 residues. After removal of 6 bases from V and 14 bases from J, the junction contained 6 bases not matched to a gene. This CDR3 is CASRQGEVEHF. For the CDR3, the DNA is TGTGCCAGTAGACAGGGGGAAGTCGAGCATTTT.

The chain combines TRBV2 with TRBJ2-3; 12 nucleotides align to TRBD2. The ends lost 4 bases at V and 6 bases at J; junction bases unmatched: 5. The germline CDR1 and CDR2 sequences are SNHLY and FYNNEI. The CDR3 length is 15 residues. The CDR3 nucleotides are TGTGCCAGCAGTGGGACTAGCGGGACTTCTGATACGCAGTATTTT. It is translated as CASSGTSGTSDTQYF. Drawing the rest from reference TRBV2 and TRBJ2-3, the complete variable domain is EPEVTQTPSHQVTQMGQEVILRCVPISNHLYFYWYRQILGQKVEFLVSFYNNEISEKSEIFDDQFSVERPDGSNFTLKIRSTKLEDSAMYFCASSGTSGTSDTQYFGPGTRLTVL.

The chain is built from TRBV30 and TRBJ2-7; TRBD2 matches 7 bases. Trimming took 3 bases from V and 5 from J; bases not matched to a gene: 4. This CDR3 is built from 12 residues. CDR1 and CDR2 (germline): GTSNPN, SVGIG (reference sequence). CDR3: CAWRRAGHEQYF. The CDR3 DNA reads as TGTGCCTGGAGGAGAGCGGGGCACGAGCAGTACTTC.